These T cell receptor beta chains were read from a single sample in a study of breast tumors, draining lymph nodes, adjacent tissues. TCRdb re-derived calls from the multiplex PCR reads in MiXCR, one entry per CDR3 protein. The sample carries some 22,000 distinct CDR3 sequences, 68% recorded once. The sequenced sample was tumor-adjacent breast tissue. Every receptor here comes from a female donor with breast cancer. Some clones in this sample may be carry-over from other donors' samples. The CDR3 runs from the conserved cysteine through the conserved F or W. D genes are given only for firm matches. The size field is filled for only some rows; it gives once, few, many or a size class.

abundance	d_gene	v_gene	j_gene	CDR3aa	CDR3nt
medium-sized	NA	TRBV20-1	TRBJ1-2	CSAPTRTQRDGYTF	TGCAGTGCGCCCACTAGGACTCAAAGGGATGGCTACACCTTC
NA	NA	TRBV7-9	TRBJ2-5	CASSPDLLGQGATSGRPREETQYF	TGTGCCAGCAGCCCTGATCTCCTGGGACAGGGGGCGACTAGCGGGAGGCCTAGGGAAGAGACCCAGTACTTC
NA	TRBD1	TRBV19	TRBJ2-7	CASSTRDRGSYEQYF	TGTGCCAGTAGTACCCGGGACAGGGGCTCCTACGAGCAGTACTTC
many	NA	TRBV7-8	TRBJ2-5	CASSELGGQGETQYF	TGTGCCAGCAGCGAACTAGGTGGGCAGGGGGAGACCCAGTACTTC
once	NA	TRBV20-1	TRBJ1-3	CSAAQGSLDTIYF	TGCAGTGCAGCCCAGGGGAGTCTTGACACCATATATTTT
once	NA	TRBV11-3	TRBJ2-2	CASSPSTSSPGELFF	TGTGCCAGCAGCCCCAGCACGAGTTCCCCCGGGGAGCTGTTTTTT
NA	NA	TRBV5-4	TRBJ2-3	CASSLFRTDTQYF	TGTGCCAGCAGCTTGTTTCGCACAGATACGCAGTATTTT
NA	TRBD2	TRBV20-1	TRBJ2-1	CSAAGLAGTYNEQFF	TGCAGTGCTGCTGGACTAGCGGGTACTTACAATGAGCAGTTCTTC
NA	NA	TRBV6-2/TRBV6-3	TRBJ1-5	CASSRPPRGTGNQPQHF	TGTGCCAGCAGCCGCCCCCCGAGGGGGACGGGCAATCAGCCCCAGCATTTT
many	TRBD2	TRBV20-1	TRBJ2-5	CSARRLAGVSIGETQYF	TGCAGTGCTAGAAGACTAGCGGGAGTGTCCATCGGGGAGACCCAGTACTTC
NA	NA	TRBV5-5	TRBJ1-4	CASSSFKFPSNEKLFF	TGTGCCAGCAGCTCCTTCAAATTCCCCTCTAATGAAAAACTGTTTTTT
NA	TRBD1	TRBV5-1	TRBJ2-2	CASSSGQGNGELFF	TGCGCCAGCAGCTCTGGACAGGGTAACGGGGAGCTGTTTTTT
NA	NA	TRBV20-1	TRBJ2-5	CSARAQDARRWETQYF	TGCAGTGCTAGAGCCCAAGATGCGCGGCGATGGGAGACCCAGTACTTC
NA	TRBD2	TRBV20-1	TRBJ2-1	CSPSGTNGVEQFF	TGCAGCCCCTCCGGGACTAACGGGGTTGAGCAGTTCTTC
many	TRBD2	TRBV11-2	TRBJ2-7	CASSLEFGGGENSYEQYF	TGTGCCAGCAGCTTAGAGTTTGGCGGGGGGGAGAACTCCTACGAGCAGTACTTC
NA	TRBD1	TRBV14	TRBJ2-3	CASSQRTGGVDTQYF	TGTGCCAGCAGCCAACGGACAGGGGGCGTGGATACGCAGTATTTT
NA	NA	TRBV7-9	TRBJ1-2	CASSRGSWDIYGYTF	TGTGCCAGCAGCCGCGGATCTTGGGACATCTATGGCTACACCTTC
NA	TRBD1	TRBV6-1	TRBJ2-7	CASRDRTGNYEQYF	TGTGCCAGCAGGGACAGGACAGGAAACTACGAGCAGTACTTC
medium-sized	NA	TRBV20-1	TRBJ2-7	CSARDVRGRYEQYF	TGCAGTGCTAGAGACGTTCGGGGGAGGTACGAGCAGTACTTC
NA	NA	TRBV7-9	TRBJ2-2	CASSLVGTPLNTGELFF	TGTGCCAGCAGCTTAGTAGGCACTCCCTTGAACACCGGGGAGCTGTTTTTT
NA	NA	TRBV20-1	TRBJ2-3	CSAPVRRDTQYF	TGCAGTGCTCCGGTGAGGCGTGATACGCAGTATTTT
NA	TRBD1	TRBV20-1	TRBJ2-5	CSARALTGRQETQYF	TGCAGTGCTAGGGCCCTGACAGGGCGGCAAGAGACCCAGTACTTC
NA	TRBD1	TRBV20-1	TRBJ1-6	CSAAGDRDNGNSPLHF	TGCAGTGCTGCGGGGGACAGGGATAATGGAAATTCACCCCTCCACTTT
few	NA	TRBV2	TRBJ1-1	CASSTNSNTEAFF	TGTGCCAGCTCCACAAATTCTAACACTGAAGCTTTCTTT
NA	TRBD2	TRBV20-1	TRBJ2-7	CSATTGTSPSYEQYF	TGCAGTGCTACGACCGGGACTAGCCCCTCCTACGAGCAGTACTTC
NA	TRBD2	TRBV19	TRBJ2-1	CASSGLAGVNEQFF	TGTGCCAGTTCTGGACTAGCGGGAGTTAATGAGCAGTTCTTC
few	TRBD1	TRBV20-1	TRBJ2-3	CSATRTGVTDTQYF	TGCAGTGCCACCAGGACAGGAGTCACAGATACGCAGTATTTT
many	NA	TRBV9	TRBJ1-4	CASTQGGTPNEKLFF	TGTGCCAGCACCCAAGGCGGGACACCCAATGAAAAACTGTTTTTT
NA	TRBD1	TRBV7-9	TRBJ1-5	CASSSGGQPQHF	TGTGCCAGCAGCTCAGGGGGGCAGCCCCAGCATTTT
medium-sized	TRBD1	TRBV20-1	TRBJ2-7	CSATPVRAGGNGEQYF	TGCAGTGCCACGCCGGTAAGGGCAGGGGGCAACGGCGAGCAGTACTTC
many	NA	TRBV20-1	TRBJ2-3	CSAPPLGDTQYF	TGCAGTGCTCCCCCTCTCGGGGATACGCAGTATTTT
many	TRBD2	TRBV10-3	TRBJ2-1	CAISESASGRVSSYNEQFF	TGTGCCATCAGTGAGTCGGCTAGCGGGAGAGTAAGCTCCTACAATGAGCAGTTCTTC
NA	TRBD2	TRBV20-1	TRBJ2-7	CSARDLREGRYEQYF	TGCAGTGCTAGAGATCTCCGGGAGGGCCGCTACGAGCAGTACTTC
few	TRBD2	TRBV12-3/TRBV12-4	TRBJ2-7	CASSLSREGPYEQYF	TGTGCCAGCAGTTTAAGTCGGGAGGGCCCCTACGAGCAGTACTTC
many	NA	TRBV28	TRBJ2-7	CASSRKYEQYF	TGTGCCAGCAGCCGCAAGTACGAGCAGTACTTC
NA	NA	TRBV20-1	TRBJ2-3	CSAGPRQGTTDTQYF	TGCAGTGCGGGCCCAAGGCAGGGAACCACAGATACGCAGTATTTT
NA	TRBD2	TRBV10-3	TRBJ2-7	CAISEWAGGTSGEQYF	TGTGCCATCAGTGAGTGGGCGGGAGGGACAAGTGGCGAGCAGTACTTC
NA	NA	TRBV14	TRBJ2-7	CASSQGGVLEQYF	TGTGCCAGCAGCCAAGGGGGGGTGCTCGAGCAGTACTTC
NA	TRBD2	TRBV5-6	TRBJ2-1	CASSAGLAGDTTYNEQFF	TGTGCCAGCAGCGCGGGACTAGCGGGGGACACGACATACAATGAGCAGTTCTTC
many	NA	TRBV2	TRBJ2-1	CASGSQGRQFF	TGTGCCAGCGGTAGCCAGGGGAGGCAGTTCTTC
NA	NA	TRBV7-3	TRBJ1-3	CASSLDGGAGTGNTIYF	TGTGCCAGCAGCTTAGACGGGGGGGCTGGAACTGGAAACACCATATATTTT
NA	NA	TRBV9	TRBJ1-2	CASSVDWGGGGYTF	TGTGCCAGCAGCGTAGATTGGGGAGGAGGTGGCTACACCTTC
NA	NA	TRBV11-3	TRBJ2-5	CASSLDLRTIQGETQYF	TGTGCCAGCAGCTTAGATCTACGAACCATTCAAGGGGAGACCCAGTACTTC
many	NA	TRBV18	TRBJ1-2	CASSPDLRKDGYTF	TGTGCCAGCTCACCAGATCTCCGGAAGGATGGCTACACCTTC
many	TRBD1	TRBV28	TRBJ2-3	CASSYGQGGTDTQYF	TGTGCCAGCAGTTATGGACAGGGTGGGACAGATACGCAGTATTTT
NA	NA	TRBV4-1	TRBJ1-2	CASSQPASEDYGYTF	TGCGCCAGCAGCCAGCCGGCCTCGGAGGACTATGGCTACACCTTC
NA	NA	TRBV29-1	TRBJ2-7	CSVVVHSSYEQYF	TGCAGCGTTGTGGTCCACAGCTCCTACGAGCAGTACTTC